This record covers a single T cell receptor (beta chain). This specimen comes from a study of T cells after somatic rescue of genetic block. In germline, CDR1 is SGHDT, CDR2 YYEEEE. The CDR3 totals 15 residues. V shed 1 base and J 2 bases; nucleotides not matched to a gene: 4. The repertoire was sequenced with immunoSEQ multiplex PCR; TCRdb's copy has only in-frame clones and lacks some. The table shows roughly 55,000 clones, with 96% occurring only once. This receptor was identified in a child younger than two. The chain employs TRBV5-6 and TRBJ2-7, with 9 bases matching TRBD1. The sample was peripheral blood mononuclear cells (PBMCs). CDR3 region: CASSLPGQGPYEQYF. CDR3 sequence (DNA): TGTGCCAGCAGCTTGCCGGGACAGGGACCCTACGAGCAGTACTTC. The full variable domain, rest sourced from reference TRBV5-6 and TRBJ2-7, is DAGVTQSPTHLIKTRGQQVTLRCSPKSGHDTVSWYQQALGQGPQFIFQYYEEEERQRGNFPDRFSGHQFPNYSSELNVNALLLGDSALYLCASSLPGQGPYEQYFGPGTRLTVT.